These 2 T cell receptor beta chains came from one sample sequenced in a study of blood T cell repertoires in COVID-19 (dated by TCRdb to 2020 to 2021). Library preparation used the immunoSEQ multiplex PCR assay. The table comes from immuneACCESS by way of TCRdb, which keeps in-frame sequences with V and J called. Part of the clones is missing from these tables; in studies checked, under half for an unresolved V gene and the rest for unknown reasons. This sample gives about 110,000 clones in total; 65% to 90% of them show up just once. The ten biggest clones cover about 17% of the sample. Specimen: peripheral blood. These receptors were collected from a woman aged 55-69 years with acute or convalescent COVID-19.

The chain has TRBV24-1 and TRBJ1-1; 9 bases align to TRBD1. The CDR3 is 16 residues long. The germline V gene has CDR1 KGHDR and CDR2 SFDVKD. Trimming took 2 bases from V and 0 from J; bases not matched to a gene: 3. The CDR3 protein is CATSDSGTGLNTEAFF. The CDR3 DNA reads TGTGCCACCAGTGATTCGGGGACAGGGCTGAACACTGAAGCTTTCTTT.

The table lists this clone with a few counts. The chain uses TRBV2 and TRBJ1-5; 12 bases align to TRBD1. CDR1 and CDR2 (germline): SNHLY, FYNNEI. CDR3 size: 18 residues. J lost 0 bases, V lost 5 bases, and 8 bases had no gene match. Here the CDR3 reads CASSTPGQGAHSNQPQHF. The CDR3 nucleotides are TGTGCCAGCAGTACCCCGGGACAGGGGGCTCATAGCAATCAGCCCCAGCATTTT.